This TCR beta chain appears in the sequencing data of a study of post-analysis software for immune sequencing data. TCR beta libraries were prepared from cDNA with unique molecular identifiers. Via MiXCR, TCRdb re-called the PCR reads, giving one row per CDR3 protein. The repertoire holds approximately 770,000 distinct CDR3 sequences, with roughly 50% as singletons. This clonotype was counted between two and nine times. This clonotype originated in a girl aged 10 to 17 with multiple sclerosis. The source material was blood.

CDR3 bases: TGTGCCAGCAGTCCCGTGGCCGGACTTAAAGAGACCCAGTACTTC. Translated, it gives CASSPVAGLKETQYF. This chain links TRBV7-8 with TRBJ2-5; D is perhaps TRBD2 (5 bases). V lost 6 bases to trimming and J lost 3 bases, with 17 bases between them. This CDR3 is 15 amino acids long. CDR1 SGHVS and CDR2 FQNEAQ come from the germline V gene.